Below are 30 T cell receptor beta chains sequenced from a single sample in a study of CXCR3-negative and CXCR3-positive naive CD8 T cells. The authors prepared UMI-labeled TRB cDNA libraries by 5' RACE. From the 5' RACE reads, TCRdb lists one entry per CDR3 protein and no DNA. The sample has fewer than 55,000 distinct CDR3 sequences. Sequencing used naive CXCR3- CD8+ T cells from blood. Subset: CD45RO-CCR7+CD27+CD95- naive CD8+ T cells lacking CXCR3 (TNR3-). These receptors originate from a human donor in good health. Some clones in this sample may be carry-over from other donors' samples.

This chain links TRBV12-3 or TRBV12-4 with TRBJ2-7; TCRdb's assignment of TRBD1 cannot be checked, as there is no DNA. This CDR3 is 13 amino acids long. The CDR3: CASSSLGGHEQYF.

The CDR3 spells CASSLRGTIHEQYF. The chain is built from TRBV27 and TRBJ2-7; TCRdb indicates TRBD1, and absent DNA this call remains unverified. CDR3 length: 14 amino acids. Germline CDR1 reads MNHEY; CDR2 reads SMNVEV (reference sequence).

The J gene is TRBJ1-1, the V gene TRBV2; TCRdb lists TRBD1, though no DNA is available to test this call. CDR1 SNHLY and CDR2 FYNNEI come from the germline V gene. This CDR3 comprises 12 residues. CDR3: CASPETRQGAFF.

The chain carries TRBV28 and TRBJ1-1; there is no DNA to check the TCRdb D call of TRBD1. Germline V CDR1 and CDR2: MDHEN, SYDVKM. The CDR3 runs 14 residues. The chain's CDR3 is CASSSRGTGTEAFF.

J is TRBJ2-1 and V is TRBV5-6; the TCRdb call, TRBD1, lacks DNA for checking. CDR3 length: 17 amino acids. CDR1 SGHDT and CDR2 YYEEEE come from the germline V gene. CDR3 residues: CASSLVWGLGSYNEQFF.

The rearrangement uses TRBV7-3 and TRBJ2-6; the D call from TCRdb, TRBD1, cannot be confirmed without DNA. This CDR3 is built from 14 residues. CDR1 and CDR2 from the germline V gene are SGHTA and FQGTGA. The CDR3 sequence: CASSPGQGANVLTF.

The chain joins TRBV2 to TRBJ1-6. This CDR3 has 13 amino acids. Germline loops: CDR1 SNHLY, CDR2 FYNNEI. The chain's CDR3 is CASSRGWNSPLHF.

The chain employs TRBV27 and TRBJ2-3. Germline-derived CDR1 and CDR2 are MNHEY and SMNVEV (reference sequence). The CDR3 is 14 residues long. CDR3 amino acids: CASSLSGQPDTQYF.

This chain joins TRBV6-5 and TRBJ2-7; TCRdb's assignment of TRBD2 cannot be checked, as there is no DNA. The CDR3 consists of 14 residues. Germline-derived CDR1 and CDR2 are MNHEY and SVGAGI. Here the CDR3 reads CATQGPNSSYEQYF.

The V and J genes are TRBV7-7 and TRBJ2-7; the D gene TCRdb calls, TRBD1, cannot be checked with no DNA. Germline lookup yields CDR1 SSHAT and CDR2 FNYEAQ (reference sequence). This CDR3 is 15 amino acids long. The CDR3: CASSYRDSPTYEQYF.

The chain recombines TRBV27 with TRBJ2-7. Germline CDR1 reads MNHEY; CDR2 reads SMNVEV (reference sequence). CDR3 size: 16 residues. The CDR3 loop reads CASSLSTDIGSYERYF.

The chain couples TRBV5-6 to TRBJ1-2. The CDR3 contains 13 residues. Germline CDR1 reads SGHDT; CDR2 reads YYEEEE. The CDR3 is CASSAEGSYGYTF.

This chain joins TRBV7-3 and TRBJ2-1. The CDR3 totals 14 residues. Germline CDR1 reads SGHTA; CDR2 reads FQGTGA. The CDR3 loop is CASSLSGLINEQFF. The entire variable domain, with the rest obtained from reference TRBV7-3 and TRBJ2-1, is as follows: GAGVSQTPSNKVTEKGKYVELRCDPISGHTALYWYRQSLGQGPEFLIYFQGTGAADDSGLPNDRFFAVRPEGSVSTLKIQRTERGDSAVYLCASSLSGLINEQFFGPGTRLTVL.

CDR3 amino acids: CASSSIPGDVYNEQFF. This chain joins TRBV7-9 and TRBJ2-1; TCRdb indicates TRBD2, and absent DNA this call remains unverified. The CDR3 spans 16 residues. Germline V CDR1 and CDR2: SEHNR, FQNEAQ (reference sequence).

The chain has TRBV20-1 and TRBJ2-7. The germline CDR1 and CDR2 sequences are DFQATT and SNEGSKA (reference sequence). The CDR3 consists of 13 residues. CDR3 residues: CSAREDPTYEQYF.

This chain links TRBV19 with TRBJ2-1. Germline lookup yields CDR1 LNHDA and CDR2 SQIVND (reference sequence). This CDR3 is built from 11 residues. This CDR3 is CASSMGNEQFF. The variable domain in full, completed from reference TRBV19 and TRBJ2-1, reads DGGITQSPKYLFRKEGQNVTLSCEQNLNHDAMYWYRQDPGQGLRLIYYSQIVNDFQKGDIAEGYSVSREKKESFPLTVTSAQKNPTAFYLCASSMGNEQFFGPGTRLTVL.

The chain uses TRBV6-2 or TRBV6-3 and TRBJ2-3; with no DNA, the TCRdb D assignment of TRBD2 cannot be verified. Germline lookup yields CDR1 MNHEY and CDR2 SVGEGT. CDR3 size: 14 residues. CDR3 sequence: CASSGGGSTDTQYF.

The J gene is TRBJ2-5, the V gene TRBV7-9. The CDR3 is 12 amino acids. CDR1 is SEHNR, CDR2 FQNEAQ, per germline (reference sequence). CDR3 protein: CASSWDSGTQYF.

The chain combines TRBV15 with TRBJ2-7; TCRdb indicates TRBD2, and absent DNA this call remains unverified. CDR1 is LNHNV and CDR2 is YYDKDF in the germline V gene (reference sequence). The CDR3 covers 16 residues. The CDR3 loop is CATSSWAAGEGYEQYF.

The chain joins TRBV9 to TRBJ2-3; TCRdb returns TRBD1, unconfirmable since there is no DNA. Germline CDR1 and CDR2: SGDLS and YYNGEE. This CDR3 region has 16 residues. This chain's CDR3 is CASSVGTRRSTDTQYF.

The J gene is TRBJ2-1, the V gene TRBV29-1. This CDR3 comprises 14 residues. Germline CDR1 and CDR2: SQVTM and ANQGSEA. The CDR3 reads CSVGRKRGDNEQFF.

This chain links TRBV27 with TRBJ2-7; the D call of TRBD1 rests on TCRdb alone, since no DNA is present to check it. CDR1 MNHEY and CDR2 SMNVEV come from the germline V gene (reference sequence). The CDR3 is 15 amino acids. The CDR3 protein is CASSLRGNPSYEQYF.

The rearrangement joins TRBV11-2 to TRBJ2-2; the TCRdb D gene call, TRBD2, has no DNA to confirm it. Per germline, CDR1 SGHAT and CDR2 FQNNGV. This CDR3 has 17 amino acids. The chain's CDR3 is CASSTHRGGADTGELFF.

V is TRBV11-2 and J is TRBJ2-5. There are 16 residues in the CDR3. Germline CDR1 and CDR2: SGHAT and FQNNGV. CDR3 amino acids: CASSQITDGAQETQYF.

The CDR3 reads CSVEDGYDADNEQFF. J is TRBJ2-1 and V is TRBV29-1. The CDR3 consists of 15 residues. From germline, CDR1 is SQVTM and CDR2 ANQGSEA.

J is TRBJ1-1 and V is TRBV20-1; TCRdb's D call of TRBD1 is untestable without DNA. Germline values: CDR1 DFQATT, CDR2 SNEGSKA (reference sequence). The CDR3 loop spans 13 amino acids. CDR3 protein: CSAMDRGNTEAFF.

Measured by frequency, this clonotype is medium-sized. V and J are TRBV6-6 and TRBJ2-7; absent DNA, TCRdb's TRBD1 call cannot be checked. The CDR3 spans 15 residues. Germline CDR1 MNHNY, CDR2 SVGAGI (reference sequence). The CDR3 sequence is CASSYSKDRADEQYF.

This chain links TRBV19 with TRBJ2-6. The CDR3 totals 16 residues. The germline gives CDR1 LNHDA, CDR2 SQIVND (reference sequence). Here the CDR3 reads CASSIHGTSGANVLTF.

The V call is TRBV9, the J call TRBJ1-2; TCRdb designates TRBD1, a call that cannot be tested without DNA. Germline values: CDR1 SGDLS, CDR2 YYNGEE. This CDR3 region has 16 residues. CDR3: CASRGFGGTANYGYTF.

The chain has TRBV28 and TRBJ2-7. Germline-derived CDR1 and CDR2 are MDHEN and SYDVKM. This CDR3 has 12 amino acids. The CDR3 is CASSFIRYEQYF.